This TCR beta chain comes out of a study of early T cells in non-severe SARS-CoV-2 infection. Study-level information: Chains stayed unpaired after sequencing of bulk RNA from unsorted whole blood.

Findings and caveats of the study: Clonotype matching in VDJdb favored anti-spike CD8 responses and did not capture private and CD4 specificities.

This clonotype has ten or more counts. Its antigen is undetermined. Per germline, CDR1 LGHDT and CDR2 YNNKEL (reference sequence). CDR3 size: 13 residues. The V end lost 6 bases, the J end lost 8 bases, and 17 bases lay between the germline ends. Individual cDNA molecules received unique molecular identifiers during library preparation. From the 5' RACE reads, TCRdb called clonotypes with MiXCR, one entry per CDR3 protein. The table records tens of thousands of distinct CDR3 sequences, approximately 13% of them present only once. The origin of this receptor is an adult who was a healthcare worker with PCR-confirmed SARS-CoV-2 infection or an uninfected control (not recorded which). The specimen sequenced was whole blood. The V call is TRBV3-1, the J call TRBJ2-7; tentatively, D is TRBD1 (6 bases). CDR3 DNA: TGTGCCAGCAGTCGGGACACCCTCTTGAAGCAGTACTTC. Translating gives CASSRDTLLKQYF.